These 9 T cell receptor beta chains were sequenced from one sample in a study of cytotoxic CD8 clonotypes in ibrutinib-treated CLL. The method was immunoSEQ multiplex PCR; TCRdb's version includes in-frame clones alone and lacks a portion of them. The sample holds some 76,000 clones, 70% to 90% seen once. The sequenced sample was PBMCs, obtained after 24 months of ibrutinib treatment. The origin of the receptors is a human donor with chronic lymphocytic leukemia.

The chain joins TRBV18 to TRBJ1-5; TRBD1 is a possible D gene (5 bases). Germline values: CDR1 KGHSH, CDR2 LQKENI. The CDR3 totals 15 residues. V gave up 4 bases and J gave up 0 bases, with 10 bases separating them. CDR3 amino acids: CASSQGRSSNQPQHF. For the CDR3, the DNA is TGTGCCAGCTCACAGGGACGGAGTAGCAATCAGCCCCAGCATTTT.

This chain joins TRBV11-1 and TRBJ2-5, with D perhaps assigned TRBD1 or TRBD2 (5 bases each). CDR1 is SGHAT and CDR2 is FQDESV in the germline V gene (reference sequence). This CDR3 spans 13 amino acids. V was cut by 5 bases and J by 5 bases, with 12 bases left in between. Here the CDR3 DNA reads TGTGCCAGCAGCCCGAGGGGTTTGGAGACCCAGTACTTC. This codes for CASSPRGLETQYF.

The chain carries TRBV6-5 and TRBJ1-4; tentatively, D is TRBD1 (5 bases). The germline CDR1 and CDR2 sequences are MNHEY and SVGAGI. Trimming cost V 4 bases and J 10 bases, with 16 bases left between them. The CDR3 has 14 residues. DNA of the CDR3: TGTGCCAGCAGTTTGGACGGGACCGCGGGAAAACTGTTTTTT. Protein product: CASSLDGTAGKLFF.

This clone was seen once. The chain joins TRBV10-2 to TRBJ1-2; maybe TRBD1 (5 bases). The CDR3 contains 14 residues. CDR1 is WSHSY, CDR2 SAAADI, per germline. Trimming removed 8 bases at V and 4 bases at J, with 17 bases between. This CDR3 is CASRAADTGYGYTF. CDR3 DNA sequence: TGCGCCAGCCGGGCGGCGGACACGGGCTATGGCTACACCTTC.

The chain uses TRBV30 and TRBJ2-2; 7 bases are shared with TRBD2. The V gene end was trimmed by 0 bases and the J gene end by 8 bases; junction bases not matched to a gene: 9. This CDR3 comprises 15 residues. Germline V gives CDR1 GTSNPN, CDR2 SVGIG (reference sequence). The CDR3 bases are TGTGCCTGGAGTGTAAAAGCGGGGATATCGGGGGAGCTGTTTTTT. It translates to CAWSVKAGISGELFF. Full variable domain (outside the CDR3, taken from reference TRBV30 and TRBJ2-2): SQTIHQWPATLVQPVGSPLSLECTVEGTSNPNLYWYRQAAGRGLQLLFYSVGIGQISSEVPQNLSASRPQDRQFILSSKKLLLSDSGFYLCAWSVKAGISGELFFGEGSRLTVL.

This rearrangement joins TRBV6-1 to TRBJ2-3; 8 bases match TRBD1. With 6 bases clipped from V and 6 bases from J, the junction kept 5 bases outside the gene matches. The germline gives CDR1 MNHNS, CDR2 SASEGT. The CDR3 runs to 13 residues. For the CDR3, the DNA is TGTGCCAGCAGCGGACAGGGCCCCGATACGCAGTATTTT. Residues: CASSGQGPDTQYF.

This chain connects TRBV15 to TRBJ2-3, with TRBD2 as a possible D gene (6 bases). With 2 bases removed from V and 4 bases from J, the gap between germline ends came to 13 bases. Germline CDR1 LNHNV, CDR2 YYDKDF (reference sequence). CDR3 length: 15 amino acids. The CDR3 loop reads CATSRNRERADTQYF. DNA for the CDR3: TGTGCCACCAGCAGAAATCGGGAGCGGGCAGATACGCAGTATTTT.

This clone was counted a single time. The junction departs from the called germline gene at one end, perhaps through a read error. This chain links TRBV19 with TRBJ2-1; TRBD1 might be the D (6 bases). There are 14 residues in the CDR3. Germline CDR1 and CDR2: LNHDA and SQIVND (reference sequence). Here the CDR3 DNA reads TGTGCCAGTAGAGAGGGGGTTTCCTTCAATGAGCAGTTCTTC. This sequence encodes CASREGVSFNEQFF.

The chain is built from TRBV28 and TRBJ2-7; 8 bases align to TRBD2. Trimming at V came to 11 bases and at J to 0 bases, leaving 9 bases not matched to a gene. The CDR3 is 14 amino acids. Germline values: CDR1 MDHEN, CDR2 SYDVKM. The CDR3 sequence is CACVSGSISYEQYF. The CDR3 nucleotides are TGTGCCTGTGTGAGCGGGAGCATCTCCTACGAGCAGTACTTC.